This TCR beta chain is drawn from a study of blood T cell repertoires in COVID-19. Whole-study context: The analysed material was cDNA or gDNA that came from T cells, B-cell-depleted T cells, or PBMCs.

Per germline, CDR1 MGHDK and CDR2 SYGVNS. The V end lost 7 bases, the J end lost 5 bases, and 17 bases lay between the germline ends. The CDR3 runs 15 residues. Original processing notes: Reference gene primer amplification yielded estimated nucleated cell counts. The table came from immunoSEQ multiplex PCR; TCRdb's copy has only in-frame clones and leaves some out. The D gene and trimming were derived from the DNA, and the V and J assignments and clone size from that table. The sample has 250,000 to 300,000 clones, 81% seen once. This receptor was identified in a woman aged 60-70 years with active or convalescent COVID-19. The chain recombines TRBV25-1 with TRBJ2-2; tentatively, D is TRBD1 (6 bases). Sequencing input: peripheral blood. The CDR3 DNA reads as TGTGCCAGCACCCCAGGGGACCTGAAGACCGGGGAGCTGTTTTTT. It encodes CASTPGDLKTGELFF.